These T cell receptor beta chains were read from a single sample in a study of control samples from healthy donors and cancer patients. Measured with immunoSEQ multiplex PCR; TCRdb has only the in-frame clones, and not every one. The data contain some 30,000 clones, about 85% of them singletons. Input material: formalin-fixed, paraffin-embedded tissue. The source is a female donor with melanoma. Each CDR3 is given with its conserved first and last residue. The order of the fields is D gene, V gene, clone size, J gene, CDR3 protein, CDR3 DNA. D genes are given only for firm matches. Clone size is given for some rows only: seen once, a few or many times, or a class if the clone is expanded.

-,TRBV3-1/TRBV3-2,-,TRBJ1-2,CASSHEGAGANYGYTF,TGTGCCAGCAGCCACGAAGGGGCGGGTGCTAACTATGGCTACACCTTC
TRBD2,TRBV7-8,-,TRBJ2-1,CASINLASGSGEQFF,TGTGCCAGCATCAACTTGGCTAGCGGGAGTGGTGAGCAGTTCTTC
TRBD2,TRBV5-1,once,TRBJ2-3,CASSLGGLITDTQYF,TGCGCCAGCAGCCTGGGAGGGTTAATCACAGATACGCAGTATTTT
-,TRBV15,-,TRBJ2-5,CATSRDTGTRTQYF,TGTGCCACCAGCAGAGATACGGGGACGAGGACCCAGTACTTC
-,TRBV7-9,-,TRBJ2-3,CAVVKGVSTDTQYF,TGTGCCGTGGTCAAAGGCGTCAGCACAGATACGCAGTATTTT
-,TRBV20-1,-,TRBJ2-1,CSARDINEQFF,TGCAGTGCTAGAGATATAAATGAGCAGTTCTTC
-,TRBV12-3/TRBV12-4,-,TRBJ2-2,CASAGGRTGELFF,TGTGCCAGCGCTGGGGGGAGGACGGGGGAGCTGTTTTTT
-,TRBV10-1,-,TRBJ2-4,CASSDRGRNIQYF,TGCGCCAGCAGTGATCGGGGTCGGAACATTCAGTACTTC
-,TRBV28,-,TRBJ2-3,CASRKVQGTRDTQYF,TGTGCCAGCAGGAAAGTACAGGGTACAAGAGATACGCAGTATTTT
-,TRBV6-5,-,TRBJ1-3,CASSSPTGSGNTIYF,TGTGCCAGCAGTTCACCTACAGGCTCTGGAAACACCATATATTTT
-,TRBV27,-,TRBJ2-7,CASSLIGKGEQYF,TGTGCCAGCAGTTTAATAGGGAAGGGCGAGCAGTACTTC
-,TRBV7-3,-,TRBJ2-3,CASSLVPGALGDTQYF,TGTGCCAGCAGCCTTGTACCAGGGGCCCTGGGAGATACGCAGTATTTT
-,TRBV9,-,TRBJ2-2,CASTPFPTGELFF,TGTGCCAGCACCCCATTCCCCACCGGGGAGCTGTTTTTT
-,TRBV6-5,-,TRBJ1-3,CASSYSARSSGNTIYF,TGTGCCAGCAGTTACTCGGCCCGGAGCTCTGGAAACACCATATATTTT
-,TRBV5-6,-,TRBJ2-7,CASSSFLWEEDYEQYF,TGTGCCAGCAGCTCCTTTTTGTGGGAGGAAGACTACGAGCAGTACTTC
-,TRBV19,-,TRBJ2-3,CASSITPMGDTQYF,TGTGCCAGTAGTATAACCCCGATGGGAGATACGCAGTATTTT
TRBD2,TRBV4-2,-,TRBJ2-5,CASSQEGRGMQYF,TGTGCCAGCAGCCAAGAAGGGAGGGGCATGCAATACTTC
-,TRBV7-9,-,TRBJ1-3,CASSPRTPSGNTIYF,TGTGCCAGCAGCCCTCGGACACCCTCTGGAAACACCATATATTTT
-,TRBV10-3,-,TRBJ2-3,CAISESNQVDTQYF,TGTGCCATCAGTGAGTCGAATCAAGTGGATACGCAGTATTTT
-,TRBV19,-,TRBJ2-1,CASRLDGYNEQFF,TGTGCCAGTAGGCTGGACGGATACAATGAGCAGTTCTTC
-,TRBV19,once,TRBJ2-7,CASSIRVAYEQYF,TGTGCCAGTAGTATCAGGGTCGCCTACGAGCAGTACTTC
-,TRBV19,-,TRBJ1-5,CASAITVNQPQHF,TGTGCCAGCGCAATTACGGTTAATCAGCCCCAGCATTTT
-,TRBV7-9,-,TRBJ2-1,CASSSQRYNEQFF,TGTGCCAGCAGCTCCCAGAGATACAATGAGCAGTTCTTC
-,TRBV14,-,TRBJ2-1,CASSRRARNEQFF,TGTGCCAGCAGCCGGAGGGCCAGGAATGAGCAGTTCTTC
-,TRBV5-1,once,TRBJ2-1,CASSLAGGQGWHEQFF,TGCGCCAGCAGCTTGGCAGGTGGCCAGGGTTGGCATGAGCAGTTCTTC
TRBD2,TRBV3-1/TRBV3-2,-,TRBJ2-3,CASSQRSGSSTDTQYF,TGTGCCAGCAGCCAAAGAAGCGGGAGTAGTACAGATACGCAGTATTTT
-,TRBV2,-,TRBJ1-2,CASSGRNGYTF,TGTGCCAGTTCAGGGAGAAATGGCTACACCTTC
TRBD1,TRBV19,-,TRBJ1-1,CASSPGTGGVRPEAFF,TGTGCCAGTAGCCCCGGGACAGGGGGCGTAAGGCCTGAAGCTTTCTTT
-,TRBV6-5,-,TRBJ1-1,CASSLGLEMNTEAFF,TGTGCCAGCAGTCTCGGGCTGGAGATGAACACTGAAGCTTTCTTT
-,TRBV7-2,-,TRBJ1-1,CASSLGRADYTEAFF,TGTGCCAGCAGCTTAGGAAGGGCAGATTACACTGAAGCTTTCTTT
-,TRBV28,once,TRBJ1-5,CASRSRWNQPQHF,TGTGCCAGCAGAAGCCGCTGGAATCAGCCCCAGCATTTT
TRBD1,TRBV5-1,-,TRBJ2-7,CASRGGTDEQYF,TGCGCCAGCAGAGGGGGCACGGACGAGCAGTACTTC
TRBD2,TRBV24-1,-,TRBJ2-1,CATGTSGSNEQFF,TGTGCCACCGGGACTAGCGGGAGCAATGAGCAGTTCTTC
-,TRBV6-5,-,TRBJ2-1,CASSYGGVNYNEQFF,TGTGCCAGCAGTTACGGGGGAGTTAACTACAATGAGCAGTTCTTC
-,TRBV9,-,TRBJ2-7,CASSVVPSSYEQYF,TGTGCCAGCAGCGTAGTTCCCAGCTCCTACGAGCAGTACTTC
TRBD1,TRBV7-9,-,TRBJ1-5,CASSLGQGANQPQHF,TGTGCCAGCAGCTTAGGACAGGGCGCGAATCAGCCCCAGCATTTT
-,TRBV7-3,-,TRBJ2-2,CASSLTGPATTGELFF,TGTGCCAGCAGCTTAACTGGCCCTGCGACTACCGGGGAGCTGTTTTTT
TRBD2,TRBV5-1,-,TRBJ2-3,CASSAGAGGLVTQYF,TGCGCCAGCAGCGCTGGGGCGGGAGGTCTGGTTACGCAGTATTTT
-,TRBV3-1/TRBV3-2,once,TRBJ2-7,CASSQVPYEQYF,TGTGCCAGCAGCCAAGTTCCTTACGAGCAGTACTTC
-,TRBV3-1/TRBV3-2,-,TRBJ1-3,CASSQLSWASSGNTIYF,TGTGCCAGCAGCCAACTCTCGTGGGCCTCCTCTGGAAACACCATATATTTT
-,TRBV7-8,few,TRBJ2-4,CATAGTAKNIQYF,TGTGCCACCGCCGGGACAGCCAAAAACATTCAGTACTTC
TRBD1,TRBV5-1,-,TRBJ1-4,CASSPDRGHEKLFF,TGCGCCAGCAGCCCGGACAGGGGCCATGAAAAACTGTTTTTT
-,TRBV12-3/TRBV12-4,-,TRBJ1-1,CASSTGNRAFF,TGTGCCAGCAGCACAGGGAATCGGGCTTTCTTT
TRBD2,TRBV7-8,-,TRBJ2-1,CASRGGSGSPVRGNEQFF,TGTGCCAGCAGGGGAGGAAGCGGGAGCCCAGTAAGGGGCAATGAGCAGTTCTTC
-,TRBV7-2,-,TRBJ1-2,CASSFGPSTANYGYTF,TGTGCCAGCAGCTTCGGCCCAAGTACCGCTAACTATGGCTACACCTTC
-,TRBV3-1/TRBV3-2,-,TRBJ1-1,CASSQESVMNTEAFF,TGTGCCAGCAGCCAAGAGTCAGTTATGAACACTGAAGCTTTCTTT
-,TRBV24-1,-,TRBJ2-2,CATMAGDTGELFF,TGTGCCACCATGGCAGGAGACACCGGGGAGCTGTTTTTT
TRBD1,TRBV23-1,-,TRBJ1-1,CASRLLGQPCITEAFF,TGCGCCAGCAGACTGCTGGGACAGCCATGTATCACTGAAGCTTTCTTT
-,TRBV5-6,-,TRBJ1-2,CASSLDREPAGGYTF,TGTGCCAGCAGCTTGGACAGGGAACCGGCGGGGGGCTACACCTTC
-,TRBV4-1,-,TRBJ1-5,CASSQDRLTDNSNQPQHF,TGCGCCAGCAGCCAAGATAGGCTAACGGATAATAGCAATCAGCCCCAGCATTTT
-,TRBV20-1,-,TRBJ2-7,CSASQGPSEQYF,TGCAGTGCTAGTCAAGGACCCAGCGAGCAGTACTTC
-,TRBV19,-,TRBJ2-5,CASSYFGGKGGETQYF,TGTGCCAGTAGTTACTTCGGCGGGAAAGGTGGAGAGACCCAGTACTTC
-,TRBV3-1/TRBV3-2,once,TRBJ1-1,CASSQGGTEAFF,TGTGCCAGCAGCCAAGGTGGCACTGAAGCTTTCTTT
-,TRBV2,-,TRBJ1-4,CASRAGLSNEKLFF,TGTGCCAGCAGGGCGGGACTGAGCAATGAAAAACTGTTTTTT
TRBD2,TRBV2,-,TRBJ2-1,CASSAQTSGNEQFF,TGTGCCAGCAGTGCCCAGACTAGCGGGAATGAGCAGTTCTTC
-,TRBV15,-,TRBJ2-5,CATSRGGETQYF,TGTGCCACCAGCAGAGGTGGGGAGACCCAGTACTTC
-,TRBV7-9,-,TRBJ1-1,CASSLGGIQESTEAFF,TGTGCCAGCAGCCTAGGGGGTATTCAGGAATCCACTGAAGCTTTCTTT
-,TRBV19,-,TRBJ2-1,CASTREGVFYNEQFF,TGTGCCAGTACTAGGGAGGGGGTGTTCTACAATGAGCAGTTCTTC
-,TRBV4-3,-,TRBJ1-3,CASSQTSGLFAF,TGCGCCAGCAGCCAAACATCGGGGCTGTTCGCGTTT
TRBD2,TRBV7-2,-,TRBJ2-2,CASTLLAGGGGELFF,TGTGCCAGCACCCTACTAGCGGGAGGGGGCGGGGAGCTGTTTTTT